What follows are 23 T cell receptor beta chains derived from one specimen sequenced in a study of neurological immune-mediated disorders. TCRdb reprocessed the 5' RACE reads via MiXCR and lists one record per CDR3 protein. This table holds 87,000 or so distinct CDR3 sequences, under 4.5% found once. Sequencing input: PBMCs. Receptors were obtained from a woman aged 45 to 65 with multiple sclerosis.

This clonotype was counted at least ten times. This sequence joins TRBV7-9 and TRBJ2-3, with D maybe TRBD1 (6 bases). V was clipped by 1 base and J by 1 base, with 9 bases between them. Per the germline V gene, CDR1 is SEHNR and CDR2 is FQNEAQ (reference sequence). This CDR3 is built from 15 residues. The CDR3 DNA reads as TGTGCCAGCAGCTTAGACCCAGGGGGCACAGATACGCAGTATTTT. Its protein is CASSLDPGGTDTQYF.

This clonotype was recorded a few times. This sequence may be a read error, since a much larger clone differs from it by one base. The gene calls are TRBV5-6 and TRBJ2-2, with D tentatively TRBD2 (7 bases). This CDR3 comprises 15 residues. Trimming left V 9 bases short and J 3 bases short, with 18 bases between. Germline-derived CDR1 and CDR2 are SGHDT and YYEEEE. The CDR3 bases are TGTGCCAACAGATCCTGGGGGGGCCACACCGGGGAGCTGTTTTTT. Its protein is CANRSWGGHTGELFF.

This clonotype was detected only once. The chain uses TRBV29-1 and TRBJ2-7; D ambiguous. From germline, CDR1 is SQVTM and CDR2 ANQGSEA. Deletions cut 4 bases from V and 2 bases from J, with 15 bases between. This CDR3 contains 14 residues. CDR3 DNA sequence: TGCAGCGTTGTCGGTTCAGACCGCGCCTACGAGCAGTACTTC. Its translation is CSVVGSDRAYEQYF.

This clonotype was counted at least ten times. The chain's CDR3 is CASSLETGVNTEAFF. The CDR3 DNA reads as TGCGCCAGCAGCTTGGAAACAGGGGTAAATACTGAAGCTTTCTTT. This sequence joins TRBV5-1 and TRBJ1-1; 7 bases align to TRBD1. The CDR3 is 15 residues long. V was clipped by 0 bases and J by 5 bases; unmatched bases: 7. Per germline, CDR1 SGHRS and CDR2 YFSETQ. The full variable domain, completed using reference TRBV5-1 and TRBJ1-1, is KAGVTQTPRYLIKTRGQQVTLSCSPISGHRSVSWYQQTPGQGLQFLFEYFSETQRNKGNFPGRFSGRQFSNSRSEMNVSTLELGDSALYLCASSLETGVNTEAFFGQGTRLTVV.

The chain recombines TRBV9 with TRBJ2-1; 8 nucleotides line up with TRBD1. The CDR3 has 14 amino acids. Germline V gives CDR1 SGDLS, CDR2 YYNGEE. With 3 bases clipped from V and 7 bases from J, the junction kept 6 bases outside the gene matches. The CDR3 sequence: CASSAGQGRNEQFF. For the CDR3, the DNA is TGTGCCAGCAGCGCAGGACAGGGAAGGAATGAGCAGTTCTTC.

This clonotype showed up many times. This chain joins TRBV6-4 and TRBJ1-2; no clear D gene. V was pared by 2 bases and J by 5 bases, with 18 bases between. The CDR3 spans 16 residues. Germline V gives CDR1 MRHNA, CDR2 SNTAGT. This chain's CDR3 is CASSDQVFGGFYGYTF. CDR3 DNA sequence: TGTGCCAGCAGTGACCAAGTCTTCGGCGGCTTTTATGGCTACACCTTC.

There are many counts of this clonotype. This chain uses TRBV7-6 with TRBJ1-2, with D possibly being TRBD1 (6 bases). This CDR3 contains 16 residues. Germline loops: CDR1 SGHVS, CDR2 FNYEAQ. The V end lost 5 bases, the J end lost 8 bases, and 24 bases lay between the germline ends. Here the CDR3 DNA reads TGTGCCAGCAGCCCAAAGACAGGTAGCGGCGCGGGAGGCTACACCTTC. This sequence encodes CASSPKTGSGAGGYTF.

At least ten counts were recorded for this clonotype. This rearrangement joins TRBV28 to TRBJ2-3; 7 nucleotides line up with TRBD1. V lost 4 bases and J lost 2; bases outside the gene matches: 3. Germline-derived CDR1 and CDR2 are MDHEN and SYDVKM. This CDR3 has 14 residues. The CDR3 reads CASSSGQHTDTQYF. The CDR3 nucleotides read TGTGCCAGCAGTTCGGGACAGCACACAGATACGCAGTATTTT. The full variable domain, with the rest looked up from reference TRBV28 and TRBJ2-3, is DVKVTQSSRYLVKRTGEKVFLECVQDMDHENMFWYRQDPGLGLRLIYFSYDVKMKEKGDIPEGYSVSREKKERFSLILESASTNQTSMYLCASSSGQHTDTQYFGPGTRLTVL.

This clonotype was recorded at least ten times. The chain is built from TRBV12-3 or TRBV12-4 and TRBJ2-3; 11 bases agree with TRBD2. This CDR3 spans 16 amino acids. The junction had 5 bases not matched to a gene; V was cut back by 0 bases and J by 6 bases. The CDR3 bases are TGTGCCAGCAGTTTAGCTAGCGGGGGGGCCGGCGATACGCAGTATTTT. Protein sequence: CASSLASGGAGDTQYF.

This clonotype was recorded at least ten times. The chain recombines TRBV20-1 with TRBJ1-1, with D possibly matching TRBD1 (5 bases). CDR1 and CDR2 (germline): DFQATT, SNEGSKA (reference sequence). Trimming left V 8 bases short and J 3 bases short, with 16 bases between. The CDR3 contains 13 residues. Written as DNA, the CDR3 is TGCAGTTCATGGGGGAATTCAGACACTGAAGCTTTCTTT. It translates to CSSWGNSDTEAFF.

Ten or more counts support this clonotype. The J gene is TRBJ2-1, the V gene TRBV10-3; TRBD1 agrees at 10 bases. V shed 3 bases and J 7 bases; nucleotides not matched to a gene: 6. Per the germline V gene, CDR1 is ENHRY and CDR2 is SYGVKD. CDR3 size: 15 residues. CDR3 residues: CAISEGTGARNEQFF. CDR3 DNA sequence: TGTGCCATCAGTGAAGGGACAGGGGCGAGGAATGAGCAGTTCTTC.

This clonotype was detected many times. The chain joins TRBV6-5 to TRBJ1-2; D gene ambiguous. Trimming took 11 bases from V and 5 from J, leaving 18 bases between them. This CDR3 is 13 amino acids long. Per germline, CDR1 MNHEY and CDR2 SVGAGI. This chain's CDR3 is CAARRGGSYGYTF. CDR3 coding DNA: TGTGCCGCAAGGCGGGGAGGGAGTTATGGCTACACCTTC.

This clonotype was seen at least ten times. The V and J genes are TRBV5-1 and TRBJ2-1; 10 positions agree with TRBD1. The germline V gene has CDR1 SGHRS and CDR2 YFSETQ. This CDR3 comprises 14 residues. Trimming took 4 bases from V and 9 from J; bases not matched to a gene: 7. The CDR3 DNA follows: TGCGCCAGCAGCCTTAGACAGGGGGCTGGTGAGCAGTTCTTC. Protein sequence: CASSLRQGAGEQFF.

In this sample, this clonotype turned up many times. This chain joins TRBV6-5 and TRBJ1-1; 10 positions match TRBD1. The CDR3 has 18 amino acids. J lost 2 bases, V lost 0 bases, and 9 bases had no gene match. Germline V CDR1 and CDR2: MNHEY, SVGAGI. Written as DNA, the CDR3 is TGTGCCAGCAGTTACTCGAGGTTGACAGGGGGCCTTAACACTGAAGCTTTCTTT. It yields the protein CASSYSRLTGGLNTEAFF.

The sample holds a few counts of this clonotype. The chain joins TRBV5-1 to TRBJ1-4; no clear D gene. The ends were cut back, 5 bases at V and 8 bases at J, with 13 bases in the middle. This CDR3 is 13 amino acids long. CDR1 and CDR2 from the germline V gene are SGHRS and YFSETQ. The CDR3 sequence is CASSPRPGEKLFF. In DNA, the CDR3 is TGCGCCAGCAGTCCTCGTCCCGGGGAAAAACTGTTTTTT.

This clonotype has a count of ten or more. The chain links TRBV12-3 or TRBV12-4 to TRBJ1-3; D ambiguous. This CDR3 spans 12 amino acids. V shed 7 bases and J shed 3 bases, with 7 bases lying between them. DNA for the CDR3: TGTGCCAGCACCTTGGGTGGAAACACCATATATTTT. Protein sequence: CASTLGGNTIYF.

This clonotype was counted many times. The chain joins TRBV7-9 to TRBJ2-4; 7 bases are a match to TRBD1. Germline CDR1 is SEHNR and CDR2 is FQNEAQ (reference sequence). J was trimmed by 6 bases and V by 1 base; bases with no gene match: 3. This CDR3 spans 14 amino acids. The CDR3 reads CASSLGRQGNIQYF. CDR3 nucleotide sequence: TGTGCCAGCAGCTTAGGCCGACAGGGAAACATTCAGTACTTC.

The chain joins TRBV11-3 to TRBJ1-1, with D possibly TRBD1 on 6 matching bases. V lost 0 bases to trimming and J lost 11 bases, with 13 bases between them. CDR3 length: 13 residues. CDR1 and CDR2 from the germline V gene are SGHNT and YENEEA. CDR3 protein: CASSLDSKGVAFF. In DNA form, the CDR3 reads TGTGCCAGCAGCTTAGATTCCAAGGGGGTCGCTTTCTTT.

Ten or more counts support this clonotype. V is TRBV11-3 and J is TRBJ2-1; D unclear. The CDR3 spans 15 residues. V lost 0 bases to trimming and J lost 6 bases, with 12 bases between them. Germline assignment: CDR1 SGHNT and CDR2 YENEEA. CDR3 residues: CASSLDRTPANEQFF. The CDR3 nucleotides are TGTGCCAGCAGCTTAGATCGGACCCCGGCCAATGAGCAGTTCTTC.

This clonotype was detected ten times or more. CDR3 nucleotide sequence: TGTGCCAGCAGCGTAGCGCGGGGTGGTGGGGCCAACGTCCTGACTTTC. This sequence encodes CASSVARGGGANVLTF. The rearrangement links TRBV9 to TRBJ2-6, with a tentative D call TRBD2 (6 bases). Germline CDR1 SGDLS, CDR2 YYNGEE. The CDR3 contains 16 residues. V was shortened by 0 bases and J by 3 bases, with 10 bases between the two germline ends. Combining the CDR3 with reference TRBV9 and TRBJ2-6 gives the whole variable domain DSGVTQTPKHLITATGQRVTLRCSPRSGDLSVYWYQQSLDQGLQFLIQYYNGEERAKGNILERFSAQQFPDLHSELNLSSLELGDSALYFCASSVARGGGANVLTFGAGSRLTVL.

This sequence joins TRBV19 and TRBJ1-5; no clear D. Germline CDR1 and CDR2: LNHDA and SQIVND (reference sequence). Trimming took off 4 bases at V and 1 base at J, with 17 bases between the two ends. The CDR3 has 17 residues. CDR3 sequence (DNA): TGTGCCAGTAGTACGATCCCAGGAGGGTTGAGCAATCAGCCCCAGCATTTT. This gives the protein CASSTIPGGLSNQPQHF.

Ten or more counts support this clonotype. DNA for the CDR3: TGCAGCGTGAGGGGGACAGACCTATACAATGAGCAGTTCTTC. Its translation is CSVRGTDLYNEQFF. The chain is built from TRBV29-1 and TRBJ2-1, with TRBD1 matching 7 bases. The length of the CDR3 is 14 residues. Trimming took 6 bases from V and 4 from J; bases not matched to a gene: 9. Germline CDR1 reads SQVTM; CDR2 reads ANQGSEA.

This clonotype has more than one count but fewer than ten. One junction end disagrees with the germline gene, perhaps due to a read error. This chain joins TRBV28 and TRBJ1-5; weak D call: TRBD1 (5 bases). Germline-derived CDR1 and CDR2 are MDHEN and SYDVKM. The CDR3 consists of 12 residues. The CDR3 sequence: CASSLQGKTQNF. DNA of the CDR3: TGTGCCAGCAGTTTGCAGGGTAAGACCCAGAATTTT.